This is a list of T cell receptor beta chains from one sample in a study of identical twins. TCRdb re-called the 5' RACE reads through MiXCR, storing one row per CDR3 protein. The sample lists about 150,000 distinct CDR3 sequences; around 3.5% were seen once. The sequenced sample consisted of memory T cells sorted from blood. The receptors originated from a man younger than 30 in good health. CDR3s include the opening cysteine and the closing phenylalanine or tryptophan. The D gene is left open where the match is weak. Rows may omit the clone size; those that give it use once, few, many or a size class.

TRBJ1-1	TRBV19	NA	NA	TGTGCCAGTAGTATAGTCAACTGGGGGACTGAAGCTTTCTTT	CASSIVNWGTEAFF
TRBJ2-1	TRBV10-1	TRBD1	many	TGCGCCAGCAGTGACGGACAGGGGTCCTACAATGAGCAGTTCTTC	CASSDGQGSYNEQFF
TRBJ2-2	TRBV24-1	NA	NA	TGTGCCACCAGTGACCCGTCCAAATCGAACACCGGGGAGCTGTTTTTT	CATSDPSKSNTGELFF
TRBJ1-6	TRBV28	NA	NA	TGTGCCAGCAGTTTCCAGTATAATTCACCCCTCCACTTT	CASSFQYNSPLHF
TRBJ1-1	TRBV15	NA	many	TGTGCCACCAGCAGAGGAGACAGGTACGGCACTGAAGCTTTCTTT	CATSRGDRYGTEAFF
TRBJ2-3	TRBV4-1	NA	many	TGCGCCAGCAGCCAAGATCTAAAACTAGCCGGGTTCGATACGCAGTATTTT	CASSQDLKLAGFDTQYF
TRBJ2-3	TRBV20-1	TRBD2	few	TGCAGTGCTACCGGCCTAGCGGGAGGGAGGCGCACAGATACGCAGTATTTT	CSATGLAGGRRTDTQYF
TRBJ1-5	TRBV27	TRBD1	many	TGTGCCAGCAGTTATTCAGGGGGGATGAGCAATCAGCCCCAGCATTTT	CASSYSGGMSNQPQHF
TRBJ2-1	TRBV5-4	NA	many	TGTGCCAGCAGCTTGGACCCTCAGCGCGAGCAGTTCTTC	CASSLDPQREQFF
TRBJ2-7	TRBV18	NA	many	TGTGCCAGCTCACCACCCCGGGACCAATACGAGCAGTACTTC	CASSPPRDQYEQYF
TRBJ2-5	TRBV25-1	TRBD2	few	TGTGCCAGCAGCGGGGGAGGGGTGGCAGAGACCCAGTACTTC	CASSGGGVAETQYF
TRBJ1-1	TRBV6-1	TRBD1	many	TGTGCCAGCAGCCAAACGAGACAGGGCGGCCCTGAAGCTTTCTTT	CASSQTRQGGPEAFF
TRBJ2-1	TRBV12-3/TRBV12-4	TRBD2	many	TGTGCCAGCAGTTCGTCGGGGGGGCGGAATGAGCAGTTCTTC	CASSSSGGRNEQFF
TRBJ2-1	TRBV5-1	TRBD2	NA	TGCGCCAGCAGCACTAGCGGAAGCGGTGAGCAGTTCTTC	CASSTSGSGEQFF
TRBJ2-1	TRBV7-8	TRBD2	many	TGTGCCAGCAGCTCGGGACTAGCGGGAGGGTACAATGAGCAGTTCTTC	CASSSGLAGGYNEQFF
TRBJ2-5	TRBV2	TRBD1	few	TGTGCCAGTGTGGACAGGGGGGAAGAGACCCAGTACTTC	CASVDRGEETQYF
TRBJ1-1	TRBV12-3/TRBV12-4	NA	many	TGTGCCAGCAGTACTCGGCCCGATTTGGGCCCTGAAGCTTTCTTT	CASSTRPDLGPEAFF
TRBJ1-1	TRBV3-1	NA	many	TGTGCCAGCAGCCAAGGTCCATCGATGAACACTGAAGCTTTCTTT	CASSQGPSMNTEAFF
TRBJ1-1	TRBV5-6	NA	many	TGTGCCAGCAGCTTGGTGGGGGCAGGCACTGAAGCTTTCTTT	CASSLVGAGTEAFF
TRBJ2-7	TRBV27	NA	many	TGTGCCAGCAGTCTAGGGGGGACGGTGAGGGAGCAGTACTTC	CASSLGGTVREQYF
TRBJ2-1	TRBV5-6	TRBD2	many	TGTGCCAGCAGCCTTCGGACTAGCGGGAGGGTTTATGAGCAGTTCTTC	CASSLRTSGRVYEQFF